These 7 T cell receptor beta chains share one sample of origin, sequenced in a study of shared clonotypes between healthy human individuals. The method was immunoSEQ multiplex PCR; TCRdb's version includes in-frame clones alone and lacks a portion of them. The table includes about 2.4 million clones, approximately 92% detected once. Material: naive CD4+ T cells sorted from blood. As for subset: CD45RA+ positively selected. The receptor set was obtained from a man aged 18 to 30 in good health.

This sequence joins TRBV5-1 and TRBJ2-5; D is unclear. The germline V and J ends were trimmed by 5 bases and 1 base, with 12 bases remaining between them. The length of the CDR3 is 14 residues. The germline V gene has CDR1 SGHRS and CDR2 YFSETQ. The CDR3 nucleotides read TGCGCCAGCAGAGTGCCGGGTAGCCAAGAGACCCAGTACTTC. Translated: CASRVPGSQETQYF.

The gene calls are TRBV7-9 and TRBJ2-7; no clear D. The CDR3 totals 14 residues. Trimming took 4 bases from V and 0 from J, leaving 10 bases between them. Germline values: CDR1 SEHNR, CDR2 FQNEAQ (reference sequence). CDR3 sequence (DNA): TGTGCCAGCAGCTCCAGATTTAGCTCCTACGAGCAGTACTTC. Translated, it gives CASSSRFSSYEQYF.

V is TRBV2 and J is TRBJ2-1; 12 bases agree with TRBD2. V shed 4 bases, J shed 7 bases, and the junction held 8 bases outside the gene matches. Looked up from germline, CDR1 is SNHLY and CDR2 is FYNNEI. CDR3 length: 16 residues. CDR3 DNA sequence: TGTGCCAGCAGTGTGCCTAGCGGGGGGGTCGCTAATGAGCAGTTCTTC. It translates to CASSVPSGGVANEQFF.

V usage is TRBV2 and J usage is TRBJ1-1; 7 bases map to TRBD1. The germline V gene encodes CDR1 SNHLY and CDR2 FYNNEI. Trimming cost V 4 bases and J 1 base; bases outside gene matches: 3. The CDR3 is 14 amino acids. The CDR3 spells CASSAGTANTEAFF. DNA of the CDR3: TGTGCCAGCAGTGCTGGGACAGCGAACACTGAAGCTTTCTTT.

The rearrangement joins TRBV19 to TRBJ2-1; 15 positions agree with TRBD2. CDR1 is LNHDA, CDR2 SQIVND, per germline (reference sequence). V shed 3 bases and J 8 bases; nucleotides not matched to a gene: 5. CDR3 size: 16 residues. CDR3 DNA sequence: TGTGCCAGTAGTATCGGACTAGCGGGAGGGCAGGATGAGCAGTTCTTC. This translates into CASSIGLAGGQDEQFF.

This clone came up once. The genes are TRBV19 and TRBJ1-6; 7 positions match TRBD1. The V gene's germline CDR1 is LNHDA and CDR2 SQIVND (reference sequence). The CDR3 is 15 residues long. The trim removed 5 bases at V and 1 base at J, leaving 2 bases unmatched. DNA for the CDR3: TGTGCCAGTAGTGAGGGGGCGTCCTATAATTCACCCCTCCACTTT. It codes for CASSEGASYNSPLHF.

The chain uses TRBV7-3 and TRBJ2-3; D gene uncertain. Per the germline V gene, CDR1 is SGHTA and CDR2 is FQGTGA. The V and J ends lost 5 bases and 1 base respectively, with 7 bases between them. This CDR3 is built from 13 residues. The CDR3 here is CASSIVGTDTQYF. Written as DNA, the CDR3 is TGTGCCAGCAGCATTGTTGGCACAGATACGCAGTATTTT.